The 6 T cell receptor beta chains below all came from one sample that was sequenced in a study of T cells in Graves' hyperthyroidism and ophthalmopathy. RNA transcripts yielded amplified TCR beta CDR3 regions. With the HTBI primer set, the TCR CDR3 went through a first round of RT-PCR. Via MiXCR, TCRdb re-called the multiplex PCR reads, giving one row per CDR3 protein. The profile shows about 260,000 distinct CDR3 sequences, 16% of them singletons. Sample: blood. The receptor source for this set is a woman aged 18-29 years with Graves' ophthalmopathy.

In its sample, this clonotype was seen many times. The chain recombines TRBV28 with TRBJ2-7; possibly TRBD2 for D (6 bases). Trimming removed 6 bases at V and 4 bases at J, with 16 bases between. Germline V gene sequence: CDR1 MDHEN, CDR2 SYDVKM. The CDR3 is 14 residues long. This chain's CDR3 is CASRNPGLVYEQYF. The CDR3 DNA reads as TGTGCCAGCAGAAACCCGGGACTGGTGTACGAGCAGTACTTC.

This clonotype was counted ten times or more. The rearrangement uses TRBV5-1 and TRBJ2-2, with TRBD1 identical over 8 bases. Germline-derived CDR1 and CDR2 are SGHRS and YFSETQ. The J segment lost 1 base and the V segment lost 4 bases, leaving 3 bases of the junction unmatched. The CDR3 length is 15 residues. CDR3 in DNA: TGCGCCAGCAGCCCGGACAGGGTGAACACCGGGGAGCTGTTTTTT. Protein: CASSPDRVNTGELFF. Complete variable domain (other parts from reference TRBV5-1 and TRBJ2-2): KAGVTQTPRYLIKTRGQQVTLSCSPISGHRSVSWYQQTPGQGLQFLFEYFSETQRNKGNFPGRFSGRQFSNSRSEMNVSTLELGDSALYLCASSPDRVNTGELFFGEGSRLTVL.

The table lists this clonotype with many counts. The CDR3 here is CASSEEVQPQHF. The CDR3 nucleotides read TGTGCCAGCAGTGAGGAGGTTCAGCCCCAGCATTTT. This rearrangement joins TRBV2 to TRBJ1-5; D not resolved. Trimming took off 3 bases at V and 6 bases at J, with 6 bases between the two ends. The germline V gene has CDR1 SNHLY and CDR2 FYNNEI. The CDR3 totals 12 residues.

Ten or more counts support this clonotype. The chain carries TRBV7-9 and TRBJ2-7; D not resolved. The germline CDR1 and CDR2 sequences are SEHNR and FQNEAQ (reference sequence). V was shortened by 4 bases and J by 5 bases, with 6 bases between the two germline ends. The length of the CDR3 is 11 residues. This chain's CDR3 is CASSSQHEQYF. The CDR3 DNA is TGTGCCAGCAGCTCCCAACACGAGCAGTACTTC.

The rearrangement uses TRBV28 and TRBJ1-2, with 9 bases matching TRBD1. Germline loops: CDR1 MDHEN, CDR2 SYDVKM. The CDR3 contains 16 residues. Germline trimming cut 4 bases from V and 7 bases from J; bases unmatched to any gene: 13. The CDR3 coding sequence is TGTGCCAGCAGTTCTCTCGGGACAGGGCTAAGTAGTGGCTACACCTTC. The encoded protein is CASSSLGTGLSSGYTF.

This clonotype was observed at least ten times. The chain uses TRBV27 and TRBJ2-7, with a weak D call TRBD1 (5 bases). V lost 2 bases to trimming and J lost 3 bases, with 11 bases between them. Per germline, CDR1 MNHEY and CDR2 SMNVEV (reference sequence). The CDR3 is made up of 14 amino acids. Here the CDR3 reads CASSLGQGYYEQYF. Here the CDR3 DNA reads TGTGCCAGCAGTTTAGGGCAGGGATACTACGAGCAGTACTTC.